This T cell receptor (beta chain) appears in the sequencing data of a study of cytomegalovirus exposure and HLA in healthy donors. V lost 7 bases and J 9 bases, leaving 19 bases between the germline ends. The germline V gene encodes CDR1 MDHEN and CDR2 SYDVKM. The CDR3 has 14 amino acids. The PCR contained 60 Vbeta and 13 Jbeta primers. This table comes from immunoSEQ multiplex PCR, and its TCRdb copy is limited to in-frame clones, with some not included. The repertoire holds around 150,000 clones, 60% to 85% seen once, with roughly 1.9% in the top ten. The sequencing input was PBMCs. The chain uses TRBV28 and TRBJ2-4, with a weak D call TRBD1 (5 bases). The sequence was collected from a middle-aged man in good health and CMV-seronegative. The CDR3 DNA reads as TGTGCCAGCACTGTGCTAGGGCCCCAGGGCATTCAGTACTTC. It yields the protein CASTVLGPQGIQYF.